The clone carrying this T cell receptor (beta chain) was seen more than once but under ten times. Source study methods: With immunoSEQ giving junction-only sequences and no quality scores, filtering differed. Assay: immunoSEQ multiplex PCR; the TCRdb copy retains only in-frame clones and omits some. That table furnishes V, J and clone size, whereas the DNA furnished D and trimming. Among approximately 2,000,000 clones listed, approximately 92% were seen once. Positively selected for CCR7, the CD45RO-negative cells used as naive CD8 cells excluded terminally differentiated effector memory CD45RA+ cells. This sample was taken from a study of shared clonotypes between healthy human individuals. This clonotype was sampled from a man aged 18 to 30 in good health. Some clones in this sample may be carry-over from other donors' samples. The material sequenced was naive CD8+ T cells from PBMCs.

The CDR3 loop is CASSFGQGGTEAFF. CDR3 coding DNA: TGTGCCAGCAGTTTCGGACAGGGGGGCACTGAAGCTTTCTTT. The chain uses TRBV7-9 and TRBJ1-1; 10 positions agree with TRBD1. CDR3 size: 14 residues. Per germline, CDR1 SEHNR and CDR2 FQNEAQ (reference sequence). V dropped 6 bases and J dropped 4; count of bases not matched to a gene: 5.